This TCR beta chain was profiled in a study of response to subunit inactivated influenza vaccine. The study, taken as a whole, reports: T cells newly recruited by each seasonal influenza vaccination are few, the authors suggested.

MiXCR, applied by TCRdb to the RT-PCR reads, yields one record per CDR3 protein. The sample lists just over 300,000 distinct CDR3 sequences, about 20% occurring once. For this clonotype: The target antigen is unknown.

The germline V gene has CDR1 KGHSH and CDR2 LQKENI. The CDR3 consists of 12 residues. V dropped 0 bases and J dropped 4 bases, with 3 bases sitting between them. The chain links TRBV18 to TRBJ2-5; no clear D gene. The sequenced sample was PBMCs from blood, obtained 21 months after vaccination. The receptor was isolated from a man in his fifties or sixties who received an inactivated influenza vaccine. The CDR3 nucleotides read TGTGCCAGCTCACCACCGGGAGAGACCCAGTACTTC. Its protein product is CASSPPGETQYF. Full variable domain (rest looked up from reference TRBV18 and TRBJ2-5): NAGVMQNPRHLVRRRGQEARLRCSPMKGHSHVYWYRQLPEEGLKFMVYLQKENIIDESGMPKERFSAEFPKEGPSILRIQQVVRGDSAAYFCASSPPGETQYFGPGTRLLVL.